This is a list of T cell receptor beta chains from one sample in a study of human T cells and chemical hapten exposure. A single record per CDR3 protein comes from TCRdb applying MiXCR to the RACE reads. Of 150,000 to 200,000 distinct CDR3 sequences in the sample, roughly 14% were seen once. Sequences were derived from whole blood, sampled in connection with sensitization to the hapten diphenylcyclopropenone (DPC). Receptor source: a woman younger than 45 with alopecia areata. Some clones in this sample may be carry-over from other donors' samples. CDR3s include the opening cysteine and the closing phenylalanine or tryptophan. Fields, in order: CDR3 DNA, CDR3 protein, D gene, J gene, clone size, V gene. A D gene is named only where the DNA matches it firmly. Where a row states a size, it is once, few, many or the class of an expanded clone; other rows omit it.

TGTGCCAGCAGGTCACCAGGGGGCACTGAAGCTTTCTTT CASRSPGGTEAFF TRBD1 TRBJ1-1 few TRBV5-4
TGCAGTGCTAGAATCTTTGACGAGCAGTACTTC CSARIFDEQYF NA TRBJ2-7 NA TRBV20-1
TGTGCCAGCAGTTACGCGAGCTCACCCCTCCACTTT CASSYASSPLHF NA TRBJ1-6 NA TRBV6-5
TGCGCCAGCACGATACAACAGGGCTTGGAGACCCAGTACTTC CASTIQQGLETQYF NA TRBJ2-5 NA TRBV5-1
TGTGCCAGCTCACCACAGGGGTCCTACGAGCAGTACTTC CASSPQGSYEQYF NA TRBJ2-7 NA TRBV18
TGTGCCAGCAGCTCCGGACAGGGGAGGGGAGAGACCCAGTACTTC CASSSGQGRGETQYF TRBD1 TRBJ2-5 few TRBV6-2/TRBV6-3
TGTGCCAGCAGCCCCCGTGTGGGACTAGCGGGGCACACCGGGGAGCTGTTTTTT CASSPRVGLAGHTGELFF TRBD2 TRBJ2-2 few TRBV11-3
TGCGCCAGCAGCTTGGAAGGCAGACCGATCACAGATACGCAGTATTTT CASSLEGRPITDTQYF NA TRBJ2-3 NA TRBV5-1
TGTGCCAGCAGTGGGACTTTTACCTACGAGCAGTACTTC CASSGTFTYEQYF NA TRBJ2-7 NA TRBV6-1
TGTGCCAGCAGTTCCGGACAGGGGACAGATACGCAGTATTTT CASSSGQGTDTQYF TRBD1 TRBJ2-3 many TRBV28
TGTGCCAGCAGCTCGGGGGTCGGGAGGCCAGGGAATGAGCAGTTCTTC CASSSGVGRPGNEQFF TRBD2 TRBJ2-1 NA TRBV13
TGTGCCACCGCCGGGACAGCGAACACCGGGGAGCTGTTTTTT CATAGTANTGELFF TRBD1 TRBJ2-2 NA TRBV2
TGCAGTGCTAGAGCGGACGGGACGGGGACCCAGTACTTC CSARADGTGTQYF NA TRBJ2-5 few TRBV20-1
TGTGCCAGCAGTCCGGGACAGTCCTACAATGAGCAGTTCTTC CASSPGQSYNEQFF TRBD1 TRBJ2-1 many TRBV6-5
TGTGCCAGCAGCTTAATACGCTCTGAAGCTTTCTTT CASSLIRSEAFF NA TRBJ1-1 NA TRBV7-9
TGCGCCAGCAGTGAGTCAACTTACGAGCAGTACTTC CASSESTYEQYF NA TRBJ2-7 NA TRBV10-2